These T cell receptor beta chains were read from a single sample in a study of T cell responses to AZD1222 COVID-19 vaccine. Generated by immunoSEQ multiplex PCR, the TCRdb table keeps only in-frame clones and is missing some. The sample has about 270,000 clones, almost 95% seen once; the top ten hold less than 0.65%. The sequencing here drew on peripheral blood, taken 28 days after the second AZD1222 dose. The receptors shown here come from an adult who received the AZD1222 COVID-19 vaccine. The CDR3 runs from the conserved cysteine through the conserved F or W. D genes are given only for firm matches. Clone size, where shown, is once, few, many, or a class for clones that have expanded.

d_call	clone_size	v_call	j_call	cdr3_aa	cdr3_nt
TRBD1	NA	TRBV28	TRBJ1-6	CASSKTGVVLNSPLHF	TGTGCCAGCAGTAAAACAGGGGTTGTGTTGAATTCACCCCTCCACTTT
NA	NA	TRBV5-1	TRBJ2-2	CASSAWGVANTGELFF	TGCGCCAGCAGCGCCTGGGGGGTCGCGAACACCGGGGAGCTGTTTTTT
TRBD2	NA	TRBV25-1	TRBJ2-1	CASSDLTSGGDEQFF	TGTGCCAGCAGTGATTTGACTAGCGGGGGGGATGAGCAGTTCTTC
NA	NA	TRBV6-1	TRBJ1-6	CASSEYPGNNSPLHF	TGTGCCAGCAGTGAATACCCAGGGAATAATTCACCCCTCCACTTT
NA	NA	TRBV5-1	TRBJ2-7	CASRLGVGEQYF	TGCGCCAGCAGACTGGGGGTTGGCGAGCAGTACTTC
NA	once	TRBV19	TRBJ1-1	CASTLRDTEAFF	TGTGCCAGTACCCTACGGGACACTGAAGCTTTCTTT
NA	NA	TRBV28	TRBJ1-2	CASSLSLTTVYGYTF	TGTGCCAGCAGTCTATCCCTAACAACAGTTTATGGCTACACCTTC
TRBD1	NA	TRBV3-1/TRBV3-2	TRBJ1-5	CASSQGQAGGWVQPQHF	TGTGCCAGCAGCCAAGGGCAGGCAGGGGGTTGGGTTCAGCCCCAGCATTTT
NA	NA	TRBV28	TRBJ2-1	CASRQAGTALRNEQFF	TGTGCCAGCAGACAAGCCGGGACGGCTTTAAGGAATGAGCAGTTCTTC
NA	NA	TRBV2	TRBJ2-3	CASKLADTQYF	TGTGCCAGCAAGCTTGCAGATACGCAGTATTTT
TRBD2	NA	TRBV11-2	TRBJ2-2	CASSSSASGTSGNTGELFF	TGTGCCAGCAGCTCATCCGCATCCGGGACTAGCGGAAACACCGGGGAGCTGTTTTTT
NA	NA	TRBV5-1	TRBJ1-3	CASSLGDLSGNTIYF	TGCGCCAGCAGCCTGGGGGATCTCTCTGGAAACACCATATATTTT
TRBD2	few	TRBV30	TRBJ2-5	CAWSSTGTTRRQTQYF	TGTGCCTGGAGTAGTACCGGGACTACAAGAAGACAGACCCAGTACTTC
NA	NA	TRBV28	TRBJ2-3	CASSPGPSPQTQYF	TGTGCCAGCAGCCCCGGGCCCTCCCCGCAGACGCAGTATTTT
TRBD1	NA	TRBV15	TRBJ1-4	CATSRDSGGVEKLFF	TGTGCCACCAGCAGAGATTCAGGGGGCGTTGAAAAACTGTTTTTT
NA	NA	TRBV7-6	TRBJ2-7	CASSPRGNEQYF	TGTGCCAGCAGCCCACGGGGAAACGAGCAGTACTTC
TRBD2	NA	TRBV24-1	TRBJ2-1	CATSDPSGSGNEQFF	TGTGCCACCAGTGATCCTAGCGGGAGTGGAAATGAGCAGTTCTTC
NA	NA	TRBV5-1	TRBJ2-6	CASSLDRPSSGANVLTF	TGCGCCAGCAGCTTGGACAGGCCGAGCTCTGGGGCCAACGTCCTGACTTTC
NA	NA	TRBV28	TRBJ2-7	CAKRPSSASYEQYF	TGTGCCAAGCGACCCTCTAGCGCGTCCTACGAGCAGTACTTC
NA	NA	TRBV7-3	TRBJ1-6	CASSHGGVSPLHF	TGTGCCAGCAGCCATGGAGGGGTTTCACCCCTCCACTTT
NA	NA	TRBV4-3	TRBJ1-1	CASSLTDHEAFF	TGCGCCAGCAGCCTGACAGACCATGAAGCTTTCTTT
NA	once	TRBV19	TRBJ1-2	CASTIPGTYGYTF	TGTGCCAGTACCATACCCGGGACCTATGGCTACACCTTC